This paragraph covers one TCR beta chain sequence. Its antigen is undetermined. The data originate from a study of cytomegalovirus exposure and HLA in healthy donors. Whole-study results and caveats: The classifier reportedly diagnosed cytomegalovirus status with high sensitivity and specificity. The study found most TCR sequences rare, yet found some public TCRs in many donors. The authors enumerated over 150 TCR beta chains as linked to cytomegalovirus.

CDR3 length equals 14 residues. Germline-derived CDR1 and CDR2 are SGHAT and FQNNGV. The V gene lost 0 bases and the J gene lost 7 bases, with 12 bases spanning the gap. TCRdb keeps only in-frame clones here, not all; method: immunoSEQ multiplex PCR. The table has some 250,000 clones, 90% seen once; the top ten hold roughly 0.4%. Material: PBMCs. The clonotype originates from a woman under 30 in good health and CMV-seronegative. The chain has TRBV11-2 and TRBJ1-1; D ambiguous. The CDR3 spells CASSLDWAGGEAFF. The CDR3 coding sequence is TGTGCCAGCAGCTTAGATTGGGCTGGAGGTGAAGCTTTCTTT. The full variable domain, completed using reference TRBV11-2 and TRBJ1-1, is EAGVAQSPRYKIIEKRQSVAFWCNPISGHATLYWYQQILGQGPKLLIQFQNNGVVDDSQLPKDRFSAERLKGVDSTLKIQPAKLEDSAVYLCASSLDWAGGEAFFGQGTRLTVV.